This T cell receptor beta chain originates from a study of blood T cell repertoires in COVID-19. Study-level background: Acute and convalescent COVID-19 samples came from the United States, Italy and Spain.

In its sample, this clone was seen once. Assay used: immunoSEQ multiplex PCR; TCRdb lists only in-frame clones, some missing. The sample has roughly 220,000 clones, almost 85% seen once. With 0 bases clipped from V and 12 bases from J, the junction kept 14 bases outside the gene matches. Germline CDR1 reads SGHRS; CDR2 reads YFSETQ. CDR3 length equals 17 residues. The source of this sequence is a man between 35 and 55 years old who had recovered from COVID-19. What was sequenced was PBMCs or T cells enriched from blood (not recorded which). J is TRBJ2-7 and V is TRBV5-1, with TRBD2 matching 14 bases. The CDR3 DNA reads TGCGCCAGCAGCTTGGGGATCTTCTTGGGACTAGCGGGAGATTGGTACTTC. This translates into CASSLGIFLGLAGDWYF.